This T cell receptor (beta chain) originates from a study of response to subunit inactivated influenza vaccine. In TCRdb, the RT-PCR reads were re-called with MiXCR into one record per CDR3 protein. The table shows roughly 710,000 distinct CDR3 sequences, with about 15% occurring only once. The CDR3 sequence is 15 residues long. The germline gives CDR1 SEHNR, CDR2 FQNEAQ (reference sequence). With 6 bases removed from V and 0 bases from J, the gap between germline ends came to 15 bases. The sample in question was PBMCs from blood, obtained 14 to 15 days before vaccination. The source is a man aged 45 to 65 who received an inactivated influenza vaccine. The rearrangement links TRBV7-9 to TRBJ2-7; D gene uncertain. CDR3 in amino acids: CASSFSSLYSYEQYF. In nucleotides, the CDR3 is TGTGCCAGCAGTTTCTCGAGTCTCTACTCCTACGAGCAGTACTTC.